This TCR beta chain derives from a study of T cells in Graves' hyperthyroidism and ophthalmopathy. Study-level findings and limits: A model of 13 V-J features distinguished ophthalmopathy from stable hyperthyroidism. Expanded thyroid clonotypes (above 0.001) were mostly also found in blood.

Diagnosis of hyperthyroidism was new in patients aged 18 to 65, and its duration was under 2 months. As for this clonotype: Its antigen is unidentified.

Amplification yielded TCR beta CDR3 regions, with RNA transcripts as the source. The study used the HTBI primer set for a first-round RT-PCR of the TCR CDR3. Each CDR3 protein gets one entry after TCRdb re-called the multiplex PCR reads with MiXCR. The sample has around 290,000 distinct CDR3 sequences, roughly 13% seen once. V lost 2 bases and J lost 4; bases outside the gene matches: 5. CDR3 size: 15 residues. Germline V gene sequence: CDR1 MNHEY, CDR2 SMNVEV (reference sequence). The chain combines TRBV27 with TRBJ2-5; TRBD2 matches 9 bases. The TCR comes from a middle-aged woman with Graves' hyperthyroidism. The sequenced sample consisted of blood. The CDR3 DNA sequence: TGTGCCAGCAGTTTACTAGCGGGATTCGGAGAGACCCAGTACTTC. Protein: CASSLLAGFGETQYF.